The source of this T cell receptor beta chain is a study of PD-L1 blockade in urothelial cancer. About the research overall: Specimens of blood held a median count of about 140,000 T cells.

Time point noted: pretreatment peripheral blood. The trim removed 0 bases at V and 8 bases at J, leaving 7 bases unmatched. CDR3 length: 15 amino acids. Germline V gene sequence: CDR1 MGHRA, CDR2 YSYEKL. PCRs were each spiked with synthetic TCR analog templates. Sequenced by immunoSEQ multiplex PCR; TCRdb stores in-frame clones only, minus some. This table holds 45,000 to 70,000 clones, around 86% found once. The receptor was isolated from a man between 65 and 85 years old with urothelial cancer. The sequenced sample was PBMCs, obtained around atezolizumab (anti-PD-L1) treatment. The chain has TRBV4-1 and TRBJ2-1; 7 bases are a match to TRBD1. The CDR3 DNA is TGCGCCAGCAGCCAAGACTTGACAGGGATATATGAGCAGTTCTTC. It yields the protein CASSQDLTGIYEQFF.